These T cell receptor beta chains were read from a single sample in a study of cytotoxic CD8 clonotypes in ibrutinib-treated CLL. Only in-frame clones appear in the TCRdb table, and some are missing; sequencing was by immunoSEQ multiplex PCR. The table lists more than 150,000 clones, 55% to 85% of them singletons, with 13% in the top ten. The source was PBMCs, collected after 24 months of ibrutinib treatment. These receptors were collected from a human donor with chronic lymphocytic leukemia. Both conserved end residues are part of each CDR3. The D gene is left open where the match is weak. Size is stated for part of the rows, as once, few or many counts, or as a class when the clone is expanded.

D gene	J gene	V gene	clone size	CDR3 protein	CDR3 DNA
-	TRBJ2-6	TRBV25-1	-	CASSEPTGTPAGANVLTF	TGTGCCAGCAGTGAACCGACCGGGACACCGGCTGGGGCCAACGTCCTGACTTTC
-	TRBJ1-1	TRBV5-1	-	CASSLAPGANTEAFF	TGCGCCAGCAGCTTGGCCCCAGGAGCGAACACTGAAGCTTTCTTT
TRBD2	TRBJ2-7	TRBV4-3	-	CASSQEIPGGLAEQYF	TGCGCCAGCAGCCAAGAAATCCCGGGGGGGCTTGCCGAGCAGTACTTC
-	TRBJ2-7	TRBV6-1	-	CASSEGGTNYEQYF	TGTGCCAGCAGTGAGGGGGGTACCAACTACGAGCAGTACTTC
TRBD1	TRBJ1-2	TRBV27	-	CASSSPGQGIYGYTF	TGTGCCAGCAGTTCCCCGGGACAGGGGATCTATGGCTACACCTTC
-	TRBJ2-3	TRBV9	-	CASSVEGGVGADTQYF	TGTGCCAGCAGCGTAGAGGGGGGAGTCGGCGCAGATACGCAGTATTTT
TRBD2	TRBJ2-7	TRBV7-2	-	CASSSPDTSGIPYEQYF	TGTGCCAGCAGCTCTCCCGATACTAGCGGGATACCATACGAGCAGTACTTC
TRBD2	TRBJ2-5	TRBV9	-	CASSAAGGLETQYF	TGTGCCAGCAGCGCCGCGGGGGGGTTGGAGACCCAGTACTTC
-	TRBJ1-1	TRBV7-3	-	CASSLWKNTEAFF	TGTGCCAGCAGCTTATGGAAGAACACTGAAGCTTTCTTT
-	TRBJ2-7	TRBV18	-	CASSQDYSYEQYF	TGTGCCAGCTCACAAGACTACTCCTACGAGCAGTACTTC
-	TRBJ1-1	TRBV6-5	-	CASSRTGTPNTEAFF	TGTGCCAGCAGTAGAACCGGGACACCAAACACTGAAGCTTTCTTT
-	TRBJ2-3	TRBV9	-	CASSPARDFYRDTQYF	TGTGCCAGCAGCCCCGCCCGGGACTTTTACCGGGATACGCAGTATTTT
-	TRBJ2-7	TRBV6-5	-	CASSYSPGLIYEQYF	TGTGCCAGCAGTTACTCCCCGGGACTTATCTACGAGCAGTACTTC
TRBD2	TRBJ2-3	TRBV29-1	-	CSVDTSGRTDTQYF	TGCAGCGTTGACACTAGCGGGAGGACAGATACGCAGTATTTT
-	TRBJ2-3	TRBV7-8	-	CASSLADTQYF	TGTGCCAGCAGCTTAGCAGATACGCAGTATTTT
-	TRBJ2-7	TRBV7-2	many	CASSQEYGPYEQYF	TGTGCCAGCAGCCAAGAGTACGGTCCCTACGAGCAGTACTTC
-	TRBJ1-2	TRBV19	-	CASSIPGVTGYYGYTF	TGTGCCAGTAGTATTCCGGGCGTCACAGGGTACTATGGCTACACCTTC
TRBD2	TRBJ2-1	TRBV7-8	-	CASSFLIREGRNEQFF	TGTGCCAGCAGCTTCCTCATCCGGGAGGGCCGCAATGAGCAGTTCTTC
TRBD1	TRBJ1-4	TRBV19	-	CASKPRDSGIPGVNEKLFF	TGTGCCAGTAAGCCGAGGGACAGTGGGATCCCAGGGGTTAATGAAAAACTGTTTTTT
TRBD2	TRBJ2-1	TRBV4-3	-	CASRPGQGGLAGDGQFF	TGCGCCAGCAGACCGGGACAGGGTGGACTAGCGGGAGATGGGCAGTTCTTC
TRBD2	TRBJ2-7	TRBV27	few	CASSPQRAGAPYEQYF	TGTGCCAGCAGTCCCCAGAGAGCGGGAGCCCCCTACGAGCAGTACTTC
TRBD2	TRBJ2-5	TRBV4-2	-	CASSQTGTSGRAQETQYF	TGTGCCAGCAGCCAGACCGGGACTAGCGGGAGGGCGCAAGAGACCCAGTACTTC
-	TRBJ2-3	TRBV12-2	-	CASRLVGTFSTDTQYF	TGTGCAAGTCGCTTAGTGGGGACCTTTAGCACAGATACGCAGTATTTT
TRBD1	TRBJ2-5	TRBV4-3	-	CASRFRDRGWETQYF	TGCGCCAGCAGGTTCCGGGACAGGGGCTGGGAGACCCAGTACTTC
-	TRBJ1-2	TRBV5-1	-	CASRTGLANYGYTF	TGCGCCAGCAGGACAGGCTTGGCTAACTATGGCTACACCTTC
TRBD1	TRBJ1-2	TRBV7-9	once	CASSSTGEGYTF	TGTGCCAGCAGCTCGACAGGGGAAGGCTACACCTTC
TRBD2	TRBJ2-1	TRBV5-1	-	CASSAGFDEQFF	TGCGCCAGCTCAGCGGGATTCGATGAGCAGTTCTTC
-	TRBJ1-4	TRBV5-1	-	CASSFGDRSWHEKLFF	TGCGCCAGCAGCTTTGGAGACAGGAGCTGGCATGAAAAACTGTTTTTT
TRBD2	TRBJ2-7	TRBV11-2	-	CASSTPIASGRSEQYF	TGTGCCAGCAGCACACCCATAGCTAGCGGGAGGTCCGAGCAGTACTTC
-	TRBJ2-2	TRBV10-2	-	CASSAEGSNTGELFF	TGCGCCAGCAGTGCGGAGGGATCAAACACCGGGGAGCTGTTTTTT
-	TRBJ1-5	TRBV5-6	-	CASSLAGYGQPQHF	TGTGCCAGCAGCTTGGCGGGATACGGTCAGCCCCAGCATTTT
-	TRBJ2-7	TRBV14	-	CASSQDHFIWDTSYEQYF	TGTGCCAGCAGCCAAGATCACTTTATATGGGACACCTCCTACGAGCAGTACTTC
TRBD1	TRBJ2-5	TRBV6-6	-	CASSRHRGQDQETQYF	TGTGCCAGCAGCCGCCACAGGGGGCAGGATCAAGAGACCCAGTACTTC
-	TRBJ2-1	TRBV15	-	CATGIWGSSYNEQFF	TGTGCCACCGGAATCTGGGGGAGCTCCTACAATGAGCAGTTCTTC
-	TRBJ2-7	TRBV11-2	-	CASSSMVGYEQYF	TGTGCCAGCAGCTCGATGGTGGGCTACGAGCAGTACTTC
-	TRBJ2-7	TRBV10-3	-	CATAGRGGEDEQYF	TGTGCCACCGCAGGGCGGGGTGGCGAGGACGAGCAGTACTTC
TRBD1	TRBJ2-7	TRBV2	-	CASSLEGTGGVYEQYF	TGTGCCAGCAGTCTAGAAGGGACAGGGGGCGTCTACGAGCAGTACTTC
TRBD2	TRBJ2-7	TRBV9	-	CASSINLSGAYEQYF	TGTGCCAGCAGCATTAACCTTAGCGGGGCCTACGAGCAGTACTTC
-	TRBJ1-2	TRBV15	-	CATSRDRTTGGYTF	TGTGCCACCAGCAGAGATCGGACGACGGGGGGCTACACCTTC
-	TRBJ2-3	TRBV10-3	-	CAISDPVSSTDTQYF	TGTGCCATCAGTGACCCCGTCTCTAGCACAGATACGCAGTATTTT
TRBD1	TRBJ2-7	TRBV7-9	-	CASSTRQGEKSYEQYF	TGTGCCAGCAGCACCAGACAGGGGGAAAAATCCTACGAGCAGTACTTC
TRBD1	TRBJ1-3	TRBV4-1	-	CASSQPRGPGNTIYF	TGCGCCAGCAGCCAACCCAGGGGGCCTGGAAACACCATATATTTT
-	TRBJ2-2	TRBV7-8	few	CASSFLKSTGELFF	TGTGCCAGCAGCTTCCTTAAGAGCACCGGGGAGCTGTTTTTT
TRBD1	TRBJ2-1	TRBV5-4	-	CASSNRQGADNEQFF	TGTGCCAGCAGCAATCGACAGGGGGCAGACAATGAGCAGTTCTTC
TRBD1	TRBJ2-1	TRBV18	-	CASSPLSVGTAYKDEQFF	TGTGCCAGCTCACCACTCTCCGTCGGGACAGCCTACAAGGATGAGCAGTTCTTC
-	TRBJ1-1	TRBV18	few	CASSLQGNTEAFF	TGTGCCAGCTCGCTGCAGGGAAACACTGAAGCTTTCTTT
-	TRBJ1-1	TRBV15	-	CATSRDRASTEAFF	TGTGCCACCAGCAGAGATCGAGCCAGCACTGAAGCTTTCTTT
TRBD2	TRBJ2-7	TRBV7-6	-	CASSLGSLAGLEQYF	TGTGCCAGCAGCTTAGGGTCTCTAGCGGGACTCGAGCAGTACTTC
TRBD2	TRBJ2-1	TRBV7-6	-	CASSLAGASGYNEQFF	TGTGCCAGCAGCTTAGCGGGTGCTAGCGGCTACAATGAGCAGTTCTTC
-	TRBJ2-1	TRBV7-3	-	CASSSGQNLMYNEQFF	TGTGCCAGCAGCTCCGGACAGAACCTGATGTACAATGAGCAGTTCTTC
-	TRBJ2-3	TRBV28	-	CASSFGPEDTQYF	TGTGCCAGCAGTTTTGGACCCGAGGATACGCAGTATTTT
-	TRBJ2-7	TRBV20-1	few	CSARRRYEQYF	TGCAGTGCTAGACGAAGGTACGAGCAGTACTTC
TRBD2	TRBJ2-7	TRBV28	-	CASIGTSGGAVYEQYF	TGTGCCAGCATAGGGACTAGCGGAGGGGCTGTCTACGAGCAGTACTTC